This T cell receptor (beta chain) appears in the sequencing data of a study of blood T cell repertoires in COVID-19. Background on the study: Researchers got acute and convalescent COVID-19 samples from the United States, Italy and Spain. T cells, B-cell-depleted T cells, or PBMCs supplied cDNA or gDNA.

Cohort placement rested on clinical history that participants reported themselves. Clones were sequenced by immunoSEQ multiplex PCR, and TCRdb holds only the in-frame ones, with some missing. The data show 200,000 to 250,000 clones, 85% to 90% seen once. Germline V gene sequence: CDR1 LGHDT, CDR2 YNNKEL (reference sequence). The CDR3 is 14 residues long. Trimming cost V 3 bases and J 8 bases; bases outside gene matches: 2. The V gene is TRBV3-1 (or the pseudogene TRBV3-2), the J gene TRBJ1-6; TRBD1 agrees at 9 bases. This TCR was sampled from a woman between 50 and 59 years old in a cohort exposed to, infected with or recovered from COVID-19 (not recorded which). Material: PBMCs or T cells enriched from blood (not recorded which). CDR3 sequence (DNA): TGTGCCAGCAGCCAGGACAGGGGAGATTCACCCCTCCACTTT. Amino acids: CASSQDRGDSPLHF.